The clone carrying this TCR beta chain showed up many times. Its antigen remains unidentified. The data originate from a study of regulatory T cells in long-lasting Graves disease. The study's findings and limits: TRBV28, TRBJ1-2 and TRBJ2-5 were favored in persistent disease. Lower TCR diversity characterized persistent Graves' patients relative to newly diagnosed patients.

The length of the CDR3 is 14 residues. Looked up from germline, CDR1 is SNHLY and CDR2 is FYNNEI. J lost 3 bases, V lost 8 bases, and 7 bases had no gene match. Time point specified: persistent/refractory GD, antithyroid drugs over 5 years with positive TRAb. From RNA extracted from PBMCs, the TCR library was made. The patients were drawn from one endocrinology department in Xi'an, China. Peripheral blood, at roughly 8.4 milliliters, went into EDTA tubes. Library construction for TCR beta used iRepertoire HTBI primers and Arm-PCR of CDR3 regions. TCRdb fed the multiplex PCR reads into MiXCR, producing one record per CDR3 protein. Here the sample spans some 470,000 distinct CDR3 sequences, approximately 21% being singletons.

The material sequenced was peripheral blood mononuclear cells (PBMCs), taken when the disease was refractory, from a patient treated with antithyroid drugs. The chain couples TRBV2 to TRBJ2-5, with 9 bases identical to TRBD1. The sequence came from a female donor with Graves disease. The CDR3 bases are TGTGCCAGCCTCTCCGGGACAGGGAAAGAGACCCAGTACTTC. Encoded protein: CASLSGTGKETQYF.